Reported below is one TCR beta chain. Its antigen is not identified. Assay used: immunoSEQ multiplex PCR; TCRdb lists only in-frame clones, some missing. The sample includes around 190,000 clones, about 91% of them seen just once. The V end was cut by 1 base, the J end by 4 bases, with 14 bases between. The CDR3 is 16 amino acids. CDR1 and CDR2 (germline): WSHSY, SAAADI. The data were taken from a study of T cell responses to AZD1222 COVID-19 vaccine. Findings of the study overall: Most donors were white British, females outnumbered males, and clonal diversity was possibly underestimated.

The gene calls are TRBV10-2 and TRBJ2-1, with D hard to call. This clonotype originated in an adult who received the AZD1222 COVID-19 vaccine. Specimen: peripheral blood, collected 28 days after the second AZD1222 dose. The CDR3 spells CASSEYGVTVYNEQFF. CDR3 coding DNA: TGCGCCAGCAGTGAGTATGGGGTCACCGTTTACAATGAGCAGTTCTTC.